Below, 24 T cell receptor beta chains from the same sample are listed, as sequenced in a study of beta chain features in type 1 diabetes. Overall study results and limits: Moderate but significant shortening of TCRB CDR3s was recorded in all four CD4+ subsets from Type 1 diabetes patients.

For these TCRs, the target antigens are not known. Expressed TCRB transcripts were sequenced because the isolated RNA had all been reverse transcribed beforehand. TCRdb's table, derived via immunoSEQ multiplex PCR, lists solely in-frame clones and lacks some. The sample has some 190,000 clones; 7.8% are singletons. Material: central memory CD4+ T cells from blood. The receptors derive from a woman aged 35 to 49 with type 1 diabetes.

The chain couples TRBV7-2 to TRBJ1-2, with TRBD1 as a possible D gene (6 bases). Per the germline V gene, CDR1 is SGHTA and CDR2 is FQGNSA. The CDR3 has 12 amino acids. The V and J ends lost 10 bases and 7 bases respectively, with 16 bases between them. The chain's CDR3 is CATWTARGGYTF. The CDR3 DNA is TGTGCCACCTGGACAGCTCGGGGTGGCTACACCTTC.

This clone was counted a few times. This rearrangement joins TRBV7-2 to TRBJ2-4, with D uncertain. The CDR3 consists of 15 residues. The germline V gene has CDR1 SGHTA and CDR2 FQGNSA. V gave up 1 base and J gave up 4 bases, with 11 bases separating them. CDR3 sequence (DNA): TGTGCCAGCAGCTTAGGTAGCCGTTCTAAAAACATTCAGTACTTC. This codes for CASSLGSRSKNIQYF.

This clone occurred a few times. The CDR3 sequence: CASSSDRGSYGYTF. The DNA for the CDR3 is TGTGCCAGCAGCTCGGACAGGGGATCCTATGGCTACACCTTC. The V call is TRBV7-2, the J call TRBJ1-2, with 9 bases matching TRBD1. The CDR3 spans 14 residues. V shed 4 bases and J 4 bases; nucleotides not matched to a gene: 4. The V gene's germline CDR1 is SGHTA and CDR2 FQGNSA.

In this sample, this clone turned up a few times. The rearrangement uses TRBV11-1 and TRBJ2-3, with D unresolved. CDR3 size: 14 residues. Germline V gene data show CDR1 as SGHAT and CDR2 as FQDESV (reference sequence). V was shortened by 3 bases and J by 2 bases, with 9 bases between the two germline ends. CDR3 residues: CASSFSAITDTQYF. In nucleotides, the CDR3 is TGTGCCAGCAGCTTCTCTGCGATCACAGATACGCAGTATTTT.

This clone occurred a few times. The chain carries TRBV15 and TRBJ2-7, with 7 bases matching TRBD1. The CDR3 sequence is 15 residues long. Germline V gene lookup returns CDR1 LNHNV and CDR2 YYDKDF (reference sequence). Trimming cost V 0 bases and J 0 bases; bases outside gene matches: 2. CDR3 DNA: TGTGCCACCAGCAGAGACGACAGGGACTCCTACGAGCAGTACTTC. Its protein is CATSRDDRDSYEQYF.

The chain recombines TRBV18 with TRBJ2-7; D is undetermined. Trimming shortened V by 3 bases and J by 6 bases, and 12 bases separated the two germline ends. Per germline, CDR1 KGHSH and CDR2 LQKENI. The CDR3 is made up of 13 amino acids. The DNA of the CDR3 is TGTGCCAGCTCACCCCAGCCCGACACCGAGCAGTACTTC. This codes for CASSPQPDTEQYF.

The V call is TRBV6-4, the J call TRBJ2-1; maybe TRBD1 (6 bases). The germline V gene encodes CDR1 MRHNA and CDR2 SNTAGT. This CDR3 contains 12 residues. V lost 3 bases and J 10 bases, leaving 10 bases between the germline ends. For the CDR3, the DNA is TGTGCCAGCAGTGAAACAGGGAACGAGCAGTTCTTC. Translating gives CASSETGNEQFF.

This clone was counted a few times. This rearrangement joins TRBV21-1 to TRBJ1-4. TRBV21-1 is recorded as a pseudogene. The length of the CDR3 is 14 residues. CDR3 amino acids: CASGDVPGGGKLFF. In DNA form, the CDR3 reads TGTGCCAGCGGGGACGTCCCGGGGGGCGGGAAACTGTTTTTT.

In this sample, this clone turned up a few times. This chain links TRBV9 with TRBJ1-2; possible D gene TRBD1, 5 bases. The CDR3 is 15 residues long. In germline, CDR1 is SGDLS, CDR2 YYNGEE. Trimming shortened V by 4 bases and J by 6 bases, and 19 bases separated the two germline ends. The CDR3 nucleotides read TGTGCCAGCAGCAAGGGTGGGGGGTCACTGGATGGCTACACCTTC. Translation gives CASSKGGGSLDGYTF.

This chain links TRBV9 with TRBJ1-2, with D unclear. The CDR3 totals 14 residues. The germline V gene encodes CDR1 SGDLS and CDR2 YYNGEE. V was trimmed by 4 bases and J by 2 bases, leaving 12 bases between them. The CDR3 bases are TGTGCCAGCAGCCCAACCCCCGGGAACTATGGCTACACCTTC. Its protein product is CASSPTPGNYGYTF.

This chain links TRBV7-2 with TRBJ1-2, with D hard to call. The CDR3 has 11 residues. Germline values: CDR1 SGHTA, CDR2 FQGNSA. V lost 4 bases and J lost 13, with 13 bases in between. CDR3 sequence: CASSSILELTF. The DNA of the CDR3 is TGTGCCAGCAGCTCGATTCTTGAGCTCACCTTC.

This clone was counted between two and nine times. This chain joins TRBV14 and TRBJ1-4; D uncertain. In germline, CDR1 is SGHDN, CDR2 FVKESK. The CDR3 has 16 amino acids. With 0 bases removed from V and 8 bases from J, the gap between germline ends came to 16 bases. CDR3 amino acids: CASSQDNRPRGEKLFF. In DNA form, the CDR3 reads TGTGCCAGCAGCCAAGATAATAGGCCTCGAGGGGAAAAACTGTTTTTT.

This clone occurred a few times. The chain has TRBV30 and TRBJ1-1, with 7 bases fitting TRBD1. The V and J ends lost 3 bases and 2 bases, in that order; junction bases with no gene match: 3. The CDR3 has 13 amino acids. Germline CDR1 is GTSNPN and CDR2 is SVGIG (reference sequence). The CDR3 spells CAWRQGTNTEAFF. CDR3 coding DNA: TGTGCCTGGAGACAGGGGACAAACACTGAAGCTTTCTTT.

This clone was observed a few times. This sample also contains other DNA sequences that code for the same CDR3. The chain employs TRBV28 and TRBJ2-1, with TRBD2 matching over 9 bases. This CDR3 comprises 15 residues. Germline CDR1 reads MDHEN; CDR2 reads SYDVKM. The ends lost 8 bases at V and 0 bases at J; junction bases unmatched: 5. CDR3 coding DNA: TGTGCCAGCTCAGGAGCGGGAGGCTCCTACAATGAGCAGTTCTTC. As protein: CASSGAGGSYNEQFF.

The table lists this clone with a few counts. This sequence joins TRBV7-8 and TRBJ1-2, with D tentatively TRBD1 (5 bases). Germline lookup yields CDR1 SGHVS and CDR2 FQNEAQ. CDR3 size: 15 residues. The ends were cut back, 3 bases at V and 4 bases at J, with 15 bases in the middle. CDR3 DNA: TGTGCCAGCAGCTTGACGGGGGAAAGGGGCTATGGCTACACCTTC. It translates to CASSLTGERGYGYTF.

The chain couples TRBV9 to TRBJ1-1, with a weak D call TRBD1 (6 bases). This CDR3 has 14 residues. Trimming took off 0 bases at V and 11 bases at J, with 17 bases between the two ends. Germline loops: CDR1 SGDLS, CDR2 YYNGEE. CDR3 coding DNA: TGTGCCAGCAGCGTAGGGGACACCCTTACCATGGCTTTCTTT. Encoded protein: CASSVGDTLTMAFF.

This clone was observed a few times. V usage is TRBV9 and J usage is TRBJ2-7; the D gene is possibly TRBD2 (6 bases). This CDR3 comprises 14 residues. The germline V gene encodes CDR1 SGDLS and CDR2 YYNGEE. V was trimmed by 2 bases and J by 2 bases, leaving 11 bases between them. The CDR3 spells CASSVVAEAYEQYF. CDR3 DNA sequence: TGTGCCAGCAGCGTCGTAGCGGAAGCCTACGAGCAGTACTTC.

On this clone: Additional DNA sequences in this sample encode the identical CDR3. The rearrangement uses TRBV7-2 and TRBJ2-5; the match to TRBD2 covers 8 bases. The germline V gene encodes CDR1 SGHTA and CDR2 FQGNSA. The CDR3 has 14 residues. Germline trimming cut 3 bases from V and 1 base from J; bases unmatched to any gene: 1. CDR3 loop: CASSFSGGQETQYF. The CDR3 DNA sequence: TGTGCCAGCAGCTTCAGCGGGGGCCAAGAGACCCAGTACTTC.

The chain carries TRBV19 and TRBJ2-1; 9 positions agree with TRBD2. Germline lookup yields CDR1 LNHDA and CDR2 SQIVND (reference sequence). V trimming: 6 bases; J trimming: 6 bases; junction bases outside the gene matches: 6. This CDR3 is 14 amino acids long. CDR3 region: CASRSGTSINEQFF. The CDR3 DNA sequence: TGTGCCAGTAGGTCCGGGACTAGCATCAATGAGCAGTTCTTC.

This chain joins TRBV6-5 and TRBJ1-1; a possible D gene is TRBD1 (5 bases). The CDR3 spans 12 residues. From germline, CDR1 is MNHEY and CDR2 SVGAGI. Trimming took 11 bases from V and 2 from J, leaving 12 bases between them. CDR3 sequence: CASYRLNTEAFF. CDR3 nucleotide sequence: TGTGCCTCATACAGGCTTAACACTGAAGCTTTCTTT.

This chain links TRBV9 with TRBJ2-7; 15 nucleotides agree with TRBD2. Germline lookup yields CDR1 SGDLS and CDR2 YYNGEE. This CDR3 region has 15 residues. Trimming removed 4 bases from V and 4 bases from J; junction bases left unmatched: 3. Here the CDR3 reads CASSPGTSGGYEQYF. In nucleotides, the CDR3 is TGTGCCAGCAGCCCCGGGACTAGCGGGGGGTACGAGCAGTACTTC. Looking up the rest from reference TRBV9 and TRBJ2-7 gives the full variable domain: DSGVTQTPKHLITATGQRVTLRCSPRSGDLSVYWYQQSLDQGLQFLIQYYNGEERAKGNILERFSAQQFPDLHSELNLSSLELGDSALYFCASSPGTSGGYEQYFGPGTRLTVT.

This clone was picked up many times. This sequence joins TRBV7-3 and TRBJ2-1, with 10 bases that match TRBD1. The CDR3 runs 15 residues. Trimming took 5 bases from V and 5 from J; bases not matched to a gene: 6. Germline CDR1 is SGHTA and CDR2 is FQGTGA. This CDR3 reads CASSPGTGANNEQFF. The CDR3 DNA reads as TGTGCCAGCAGCCCAGGGACAGGGGCGAACAATGAGCAGTTCTTC.

This clone was counted a few times. The V call is TRBV7-9, the J call TRBJ1-4; TRBD1 might be the D (5 bases). The V and J ends lost 2 bases and 8 bases respectively, with 18 bases between them. CDR3 length: 16 amino acids. The germline CDR1 and CDR2 sequences are SEHNR and FQNEAQ (reference sequence). The CDR3 here is CASSLWQGGGSEKLFF. The CDR3 DNA follows: TGTGCCAGCAGCTTATGGCAGGGCGGCGGTTCGGAAAAACTGTTTTTT.

The chain combines TRBV5-1 with TRBJ2-2; D unresolved. V lost 2 bases to trimming and J lost 1 base, with 3 bases between them. CDR3 size: 13 residues. CDR1 and CDR2 from the germline V gene are SGHRS and YFSETQ. CDR3 sequence reads: CASSFRNTGELFF. The CDR3 coding sequence is TGCGCCAGCAGCTTTCGGAACACCGGGGAGCTGTTTTTT.